This T cell receptor (beta chain) derives from a study of Graves' ophthalmopathy and Graves' hyperthyroidism. General study results and limits: The model predicted ophthalmopathy progression with about 71% sensitivity and around 72% specificity. Also, most clonotypes expanded in the thyroid above 0.001 frequency appeared in blood.

RNA transcripts provided the template for amplifying TCR beta CDR3 regions. The first round was an RT-PCR with HTBI primers, and the second round was a multiplex PCR. TCRdb redid the calling of the multiplex PCR reads with MiXCR, one entry per CDR3 protein. The sample records about 480,000 distinct CDR3 sequences, approximately 15% being singletons. The CDR3 sequence is 12 residues long. Germline CDR1 is MGHRA and CDR2 is YSYEKL. V was shortened by 0 bases and J by 8 bases, with 7 bases between the two germline ends. This clonotype was picked up many times. Its antigen is not identified. Around 10 ml of fresh blood yielded the PBMCs by density gradient.

The source is a woman aged 25-40 years with Graves' ophthalmopathy. The chain recombines TRBV4-1 with TRBJ1-1; tentative D call: TRBD1 (5 bases). The specimen sequenced was blood. The CDR3 coding sequence is TGCGCCAGCAGCCAAGACAGGGTGGAAGCTTTCTTT. Protein sequence: CASSQDRVEAFF.